These 6 T cell receptor beta chains share one sample of origin, sequenced in a study of response to subunit inactivated influenza vaccine. TCRdb reprocessed the RT-PCR reads with MiXCR, giving one entry per CDR3 protein. The top ten hold less than 4% of the sample, which has 450,000 to 600,000 distinct CDR3 sequences, 16% seen once. This specimen was CD4+ T cells sorted from PBMCs, taken 23 to 25 months after vaccination. Receptor source: a man aged 50 to 69 who received an inactivated influenza vaccine.

The table lists this clonotype with a few counts. The rearrangement links TRBV7-9 to TRBJ2-2; D remains ambiguous. V was clipped by 5 bases and J by 3 bases, with 10 bases between them. Germline CDR1 and CDR2: SEHNR and FQNEAQ (reference sequence). CDR3 length: 14 amino acids. CDR3 in DNA: TGTGCCAGCAGCGCCATGCAGTACACCGGGGAGCTGTTTTTT. It is translated as CASSAMQYTGELFF.

There are many counts of this clonotype. The rearrangement uses TRBV12-3 or TRBV12-4 and TRBJ2-2; unclear D gene. The CDR3 is made up of 14 amino acids. V was pared by 0 bases and J by 3 bases, with 5 bases between. The DNA of the CDR3 is TGTGCCAGCAGTTTAGCGGGGTACACCGGGGAGCTGTTTTTT. It translates to CASSLAGYTGELFF.

This clonotype was picked up a small number of times. This chain joins TRBV20-1 and TRBJ2-3; TRBD2 matches at 12 bases. CDR1 is DFQATT and CDR2 is SNEGSKA in the germline V gene (reference sequence). The CDR3 loop spans 16 amino acids. V lost 5 bases and J lost 1; bases outside the gene matches: 7. In DNA form, the CDR3 reads TGCAGTGCTTTGGCTAGCGGGAGGGTTGGCACAGATACGCAGTATTTT. It translates to CSALASGRVGTDTQYF.

The chain links TRBV2 to TRBJ2-5; TRBD1 matches at 10 bases. The CDR3 totals 15 residues. The V gene end was trimmed by 6 bases and the J gene end by 5 bases; junction bases not matched to a gene: 9. Per germline, CDR1 SNHLY and CDR2 FYNNEI. CDR3 bases: TGTGCCAGCAGAGGGGCCGGGACAGGGGCCGAGACCCAGTACTTC. Translated, it gives CASRGAGTGAETQYF.

The chain is built from TRBV7-9 and TRBJ1-2; D might be TRBD1 (6 bases). V gave up 3 bases and J gave up 8 bases, with 13 bases separating them. CDR1 is SEHNR and CDR2 is FQNEAQ in the germline V gene (reference sequence). The CDR3 runs to 13 residues. The CDR3 DNA is TGTGCCAGCAGCTTTCAGAACAGGGAAGGCTACACCTTC. Translation gives CASSFQNREGYTF.

This clonotype was seen a few times. The gene calls are TRBV5-1 and TRBJ2-5; tentative D call: TRBD1 (6 bases). The germline V gene encodes CDR1 SGHRS and CDR2 YFSETQ. This CDR3 region has 14 residues. Between the trimmed V and J ends, which lost 1 base and 2 bases, there was a span of 9 bases. The chain's CDR3 is CASSLWQGQETQYF. The CDR3 DNA reads as TGCGCCAGCAGCTTGTGGCAGGGGCAAGAGACCCAGTACTTC.